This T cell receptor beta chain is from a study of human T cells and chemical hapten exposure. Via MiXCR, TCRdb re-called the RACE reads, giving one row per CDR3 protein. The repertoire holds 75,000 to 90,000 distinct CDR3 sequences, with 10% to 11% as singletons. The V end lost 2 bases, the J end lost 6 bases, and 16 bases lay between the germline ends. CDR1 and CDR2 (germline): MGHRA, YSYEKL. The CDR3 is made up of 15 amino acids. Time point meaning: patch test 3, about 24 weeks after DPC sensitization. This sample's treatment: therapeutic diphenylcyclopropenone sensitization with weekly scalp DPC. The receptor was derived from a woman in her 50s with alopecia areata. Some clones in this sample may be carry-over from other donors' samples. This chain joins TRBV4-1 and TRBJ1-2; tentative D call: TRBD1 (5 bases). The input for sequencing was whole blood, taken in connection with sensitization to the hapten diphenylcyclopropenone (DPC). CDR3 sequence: CASSQPWGEVDGYTF. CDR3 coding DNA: TGCGCCAGCAGCCAACCCTGGGGGGAAGTCGATGGCTACACCTTC.